This T cell receptor beta chain originates from a study of blood T cell repertoires in COVID-19. The table came from immunoSEQ multiplex PCR; TCRdb's copy has only in-frame clones and leaves some out. This sample carries approximately 500,000 clones, roughly 91% of them seen once, and the ten largest clones take 7.5% to 9.5%. This CDR3 comprises 15 residues. The V gene end was trimmed by 3 bases and the J gene end by 4 bases; junction bases not matched to a gene: 7. The germline V gene encodes CDR1 MDHEN and CDR2 SYDVKM. Seattle cases were enrolled at active infection and followed longitudinally. The clonotype originates from a woman aged 45-60 years with COVID-19, enrolled during active disease. The sample consisted of peripheral blood. The genes are TRBV28 and TRBJ1-2; 8 nucleotides match TRBD1. The CDR3 reads CASSFSDRVTYGYTF. The CDR3 DNA reads TGTGCCAGCAGTTTCTCGGACAGGGTGACCTATGGCTACACCTTC.